Following are 11 T cell receptor beta chains from one sample sequenced in a study of human T cells and chemical hapten exposure. TCRdb independently ran MiXCR on the RACE reads; one entry per CDR3 protein. Of over 70,000 distinct CDR3 sequences in the sample, around 15% are singletons; the top ten hold 4% to 6%. Time point noted: pre-sensitization, week 0. Noted treatment: therapeutic diphenylcyclopropenone sensitization with weekly scalp DPC. Sample: whole blood, taken in connection with sensitization to the hapten diphenylcyclopropenone (DPC). The receptors shown here come from a woman between 45 and 65 years old with alopecia areata. Some clones in this sample may be carry-over from other donors' samples.

CDR3 sequence reads: CASSLGGGREAFF. CDR3 coding DNA: TGTGCCAGCAGCTTGGGAGGGGGTCGCGAAGCTTTCTTT. The chain employs TRBV7-9 and TRBJ1-1; maybe TRBD1 (6 bases). Per germline, CDR1 SEHNR and CDR2 FQNEAQ (reference sequence). This CDR3 comprises 13 residues. The V gene lost 3 bases and the J gene lost 8 bases, with 13 bases spanning the gap.

This clonotype was found a few times. The chain has TRBV7-9 and TRBJ2-1, with D possibly called TRBD1 or TRBD2 (5 bases each). The germline V gene encodes CDR1 SEHNR and CDR2 FQNEAQ (reference sequence). With 5 bases removed from V and 6 bases from J, the gap between germline ends came to 11 bases. The CDR3 sequence is 13 residues long. CDR3 bases: TGTGCCAGCAGCCCCGGGACGCGCAATGAGCAGTTCTTC. The encoded protein is CASSPGTRNEQFF.

In this sample, this clonotype turned up a few times. V gene TRBV29-1 combines with J gene TRBJ2-1; D is possibly TRBD2 (5 bases). V lost 1 base to trimming and J lost 8 bases, with 15 bases between them. The length of the CDR3 is 14 residues. Germline assignment: CDR1 SQVTM and CDR2 ANQGSEA. CDR3 residues: CSVEVELDLDEQFF. CDR3 nucleotide sequence: TGCAGCGTTGAAGTCGAACTAGATCTCGATGAGCAGTTCTTC.

In this sample, this clonotype turned up a few times. The chain joins TRBV2 to TRBJ1-6, with D possibly TRBD1 on 5 matching bases. Germline V gene sequence: CDR1 SNHLY, CDR2 FYNNEI. This CDR3 is 18 amino acids long. Trimming removed 2 bases at V and 6 bases at J, with 20 bases between. The CDR3, as DNA: TGTGCCAGCAGTGAATGGTCCCCAGGGAGCCACTTTAATTCACCCCTCCACTTT. This gives the protein CASSEWSPGSHFNSPLHF. The complete variable domain, with remaining parts taken from reference TRBV2 and TRBJ1-6, reads EPEVTQTPSHQVTQMGQEVILRCVPISNHLYFYWYRQILGQKVEFLVSFYNNEISEKSEIFDDQFSVERPDGSNFTLKIRSTKLEDSAMYFCASSEWSPGSHFNSPLHFGNGTRLTVT.

This rearrangement joins TRBV5-1 to TRBJ2-6, with 13 bases matching TRBD2. The junction had 6 bases not matched to a gene; V was cut back by 4 bases and J by 2 bases. The germline V gene has CDR1 SGHRS and CDR2 YFSETQ. There are 18 residues in the CDR3. CDR3 in DNA: TGCGCCAGCAGCCTAGGGACTAGCGGGATGGCTGGGGCCAACGTCCTGACTTTC. Protein sequence: CASSLGTSGMAGANVLTF.

The table lists this clonotype with a few counts. The rearrangement uses TRBV29-1 and TRBJ2-3; either TRBD1 or TRBD2 may supply D (5 bases each). With 8 bases removed from V and 6 bases from J, the gap between germline ends came to 15 bases. The CDR3 sequence is 12 residues long. Germline values: CDR1 SQVTM, CDR2 ANQGSEA. CDR3 residues: CSFSGRRDTQYF. The CDR3 DNA follows: TGCAGCTTCTCGGGACGAAGGGATACGCAGTATTTT.

The V call is TRBV13, the J call TRBJ1-4; D perhaps matches TRBD1 (6 bases). Germline V gives CDR1 PRHDT, CDR2 FYEKMQ (reference sequence). Deletions cut 5 bases from V and 0 bases from J, with 19 bases between. There are 18 residues in the CDR3. The CDR3 sequence is CASSHPAEGEATNEKLFF. CDR3 bases: TGTGCCAGCAGCCACCCGGCAGAGGGGGAGGCAACTAATGAAAAACTGTTTTTT.

This clonotype was detected ten times or more. V usage is TRBV20-1 and J usage is TRBJ2-1; possibly TRBD1 for D (5 bases). Deletions cut 3 bases from V and 6 bases from J, with 9 bases between. Per germline, CDR1 DFQATT and CDR2 SNEGSKA (reference sequence). The CDR3 covers 12 residues. Here the CDR3 reads CSASLTANEQFF. As DNA, the CDR3 is TGCAGTGCTAGCTTGACAGCCAATGAGCAGTTCTTC.

This rearrangement joins TRBV29-1 to TRBJ1-1; D may be TRBD1 (5 bases). Germline V gives CDR1 SQVTM, CDR2 ANQGSEA. Trimming removed 7 bases from V and 0 bases from J, with 15 bases in between. CDR3 length: 14 residues. This CDR3 is CSAGTFSMNTEAFF. CDR3 in DNA: TGCAGCGCCGGGACCTTCTCCATGAACACTGAAGCTTTCTTT.

This clonotype appeared many times. The V call is TRBV5-6, the J call TRBJ2-7; 7 positions match TRBD1. The length of the CDR3 is 16 residues. The germline gives CDR1 SGHDT, CDR2 YYEEEE. Losses at the gene ends were 4 bases for V and 2 bases for J; bases not matched to a gene: 12. CDR3: CASSPRLGTVTYEQYF. The CDR3 coding sequence is TGTGCCAGCAGCCCTCGCCTAGGGACAGTAACCTACGAGCAGTACTTC.

This clonotype occurred a few times. The rearrangement uses TRBV20-1 and TRBJ1-1, with D possibly matching TRBD1 (5 bases). CDR3 length: 11 residues. V dropped 4 bases and J dropped 5 bases, with 8 bases sitting between them. Germline V lookup: CDR1 DFQATT, CDR2 SNEGSKA (reference sequence). CDR3 sequence: CSATRGTEAFF. The CDR3 DNA follows: TGCAGTGCTACTAGGGGAACTGAAGCTTTCTTT.